At least ten counts were recorded for the clone carrying this T cell receptor beta chain. Its target is unknown. Germline-derived CDR1 and CDR2 are DFQATT and SNEGSKA (reference sequence). J lost 5 bases, V lost 6 bases, and 15 bases had no gene match. This CDR3 region has 15 residues. These data originate in a study of read filtering for tumor transcriptome and immune sequencing. Turning to the study itself: Mean patient age was approximately 66 years, range about 47 to 90; approximately 18 male, 14 female. DNase treatment preceded whole-transcriptome library preparation. Points from the study as a whole: RNA-seq captured clonotypes less deeply and reliably than IR-seq.

The library was built from roughly 400 ng RNA with molecular barcoded adaptors for alpha/delta and beta/gamma chains. Each CDR3 protein gets one entry after TCRdb re-called the reads with MiXCR. The table includes roughly 130,000 distinct CDR3 sequences, 10% to 15% detected once. The sample comprised a population of CD138-negative cells sorted from bone marrow. The chain has TRBV20-1 and TRBJ2-7, with 8 bases aligning to TRBD1. The sequence came from a donor at least 40 years old with multiple myeloma. The CDR3 here is CSATRSTGQAHEQYF. CDR3 coding DNA: TGCAGTGCAACCCGTTCCACGGGACAGGCCCACGAGCAGTACTTC.